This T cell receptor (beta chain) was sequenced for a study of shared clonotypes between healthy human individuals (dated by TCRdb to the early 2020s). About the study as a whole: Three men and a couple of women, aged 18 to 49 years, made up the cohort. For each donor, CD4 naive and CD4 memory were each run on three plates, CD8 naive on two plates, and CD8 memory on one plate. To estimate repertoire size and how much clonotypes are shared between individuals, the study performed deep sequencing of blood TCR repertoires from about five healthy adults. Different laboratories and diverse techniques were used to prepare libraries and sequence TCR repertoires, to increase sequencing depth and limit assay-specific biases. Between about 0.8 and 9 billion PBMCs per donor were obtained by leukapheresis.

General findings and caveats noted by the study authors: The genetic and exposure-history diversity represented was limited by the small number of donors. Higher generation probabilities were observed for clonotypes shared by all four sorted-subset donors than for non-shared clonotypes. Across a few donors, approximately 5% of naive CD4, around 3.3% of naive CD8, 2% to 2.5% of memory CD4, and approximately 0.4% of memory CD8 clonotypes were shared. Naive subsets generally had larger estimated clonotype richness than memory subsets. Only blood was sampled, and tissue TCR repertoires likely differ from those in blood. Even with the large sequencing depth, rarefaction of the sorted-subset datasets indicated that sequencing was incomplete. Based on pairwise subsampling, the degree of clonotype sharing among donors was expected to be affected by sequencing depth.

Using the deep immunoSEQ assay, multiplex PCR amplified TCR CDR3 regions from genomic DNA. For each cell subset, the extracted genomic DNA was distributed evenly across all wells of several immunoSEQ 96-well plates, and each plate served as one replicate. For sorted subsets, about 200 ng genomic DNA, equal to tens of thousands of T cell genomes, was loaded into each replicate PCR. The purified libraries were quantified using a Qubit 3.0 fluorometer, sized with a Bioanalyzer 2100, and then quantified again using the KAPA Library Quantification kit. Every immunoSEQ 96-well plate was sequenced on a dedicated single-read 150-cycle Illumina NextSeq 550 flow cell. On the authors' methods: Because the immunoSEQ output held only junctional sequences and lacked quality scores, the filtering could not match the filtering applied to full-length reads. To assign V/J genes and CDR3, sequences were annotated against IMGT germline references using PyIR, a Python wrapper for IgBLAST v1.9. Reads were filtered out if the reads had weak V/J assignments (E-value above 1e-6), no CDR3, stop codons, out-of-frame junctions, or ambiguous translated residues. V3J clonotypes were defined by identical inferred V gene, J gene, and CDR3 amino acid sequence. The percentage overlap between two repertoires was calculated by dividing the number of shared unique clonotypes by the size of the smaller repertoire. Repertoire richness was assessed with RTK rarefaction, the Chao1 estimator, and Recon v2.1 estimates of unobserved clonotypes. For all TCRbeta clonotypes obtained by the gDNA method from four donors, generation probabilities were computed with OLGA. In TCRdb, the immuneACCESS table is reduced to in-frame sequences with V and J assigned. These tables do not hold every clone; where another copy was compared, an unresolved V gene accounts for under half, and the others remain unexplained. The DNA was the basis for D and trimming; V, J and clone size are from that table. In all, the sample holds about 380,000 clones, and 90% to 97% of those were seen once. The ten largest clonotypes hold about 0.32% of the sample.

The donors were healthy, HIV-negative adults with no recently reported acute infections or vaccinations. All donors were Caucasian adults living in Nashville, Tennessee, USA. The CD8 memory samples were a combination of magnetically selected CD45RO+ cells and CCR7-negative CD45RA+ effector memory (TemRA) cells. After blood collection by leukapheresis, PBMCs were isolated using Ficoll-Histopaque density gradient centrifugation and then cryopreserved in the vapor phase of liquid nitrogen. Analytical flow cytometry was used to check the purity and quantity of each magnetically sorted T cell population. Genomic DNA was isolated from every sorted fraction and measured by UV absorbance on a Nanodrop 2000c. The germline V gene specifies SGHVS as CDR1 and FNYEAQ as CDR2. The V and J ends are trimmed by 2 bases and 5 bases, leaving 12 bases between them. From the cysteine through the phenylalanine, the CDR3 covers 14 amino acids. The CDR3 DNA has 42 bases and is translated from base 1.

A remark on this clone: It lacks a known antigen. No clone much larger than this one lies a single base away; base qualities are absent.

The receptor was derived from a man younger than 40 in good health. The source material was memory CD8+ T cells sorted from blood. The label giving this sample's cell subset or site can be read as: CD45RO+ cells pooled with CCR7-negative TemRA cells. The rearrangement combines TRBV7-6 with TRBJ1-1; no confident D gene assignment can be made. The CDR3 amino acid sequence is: CASSLSVKGTEAFF. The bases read TGTGCCAGCAGCTTATCGGTCAAAGGGACTGAAGCTTTCTTT.